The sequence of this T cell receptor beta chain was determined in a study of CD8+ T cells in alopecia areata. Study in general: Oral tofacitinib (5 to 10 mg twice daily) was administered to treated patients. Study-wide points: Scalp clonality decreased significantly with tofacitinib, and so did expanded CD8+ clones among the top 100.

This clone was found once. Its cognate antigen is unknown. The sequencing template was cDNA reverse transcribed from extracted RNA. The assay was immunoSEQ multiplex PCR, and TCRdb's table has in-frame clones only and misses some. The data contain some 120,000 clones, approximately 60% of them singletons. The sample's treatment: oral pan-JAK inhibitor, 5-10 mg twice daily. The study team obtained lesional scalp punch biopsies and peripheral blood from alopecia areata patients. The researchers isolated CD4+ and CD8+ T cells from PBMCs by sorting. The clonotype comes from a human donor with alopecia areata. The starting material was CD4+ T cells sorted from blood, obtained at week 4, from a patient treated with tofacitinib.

The CDR3 region has the DNA TGTGCCTGGAGTGGTTCCGGGTGGGAGACCCAGTACTTC. Protein: CAWSGSGWETQYF. The chain is built from TRBV30 and TRBJ2-5; no firm D call. Trimming pared 1 base from V and 5 bases from J, leaving 11 bases between. CDR1 is GTSNPN and CDR2 is SVGIG in the germline V gene (reference sequence). CDR3 size: 13 residues.